Listed below are T cell receptor beta chains from one sample, sequenced in a study of T-cell reconstitution after alpha-beta-depleted transplantation in children. TCRdb ran MiXCR on the PCR reads and lists one entry per CDR3 protein. The sample lists around 670,000 distinct CDR3 sequences, around 12% occurring once. The specimen was PBMCs, collected before TCRalphabeta/CD19-depleted stem cell transplant. These receptors were obtained from a girl aged 2 to 10 with congenital amegakaryocytic thrombocytopenia, due to receive a stem cell transplant. Each CDR3 is given with its conserved first and last residue. D genes are given only for firm matches. Size is stated for part of the rows, as once, few or many counts, or as a class when the clone is expanded.

TRBJ2-7	-	TRBV20-1	-	CSARVDRRDGLYEQYF	TGCAGTGCTAGAGTCGATCGCCGGGACGGTCTCTACGAGCAGTACTTC
TRBJ1-5	-	TRBV30	TRBD1	CAWSVGQGAQPQHF	TGTGCCTGGAGTGTAGGACAGGGGGCCCAGCCCCAGCATTTT
TRBJ2-1	many	TRBV6-6	-	CASIRVVLGKQFF	TGTGCCAGCATTCGAGTAGTCTTGGGTAAGCAGTTCTTC
TRBJ2-5	few	TRBV3-1	TRBD1	CASSQNPGQIGTQYF	TGTGCCAGCAGCCAAAACCCGGGACAGATCGGGACCCAGTACTTC
TRBJ2-3	few	TRBV15	-	CATSRESPITQYF	TGTGCCACCAGCAGAGAATCCCCGATTACGCAGTATTTT
TRBJ2-1	few	TRBV18	-	CASSPFGDEQFF	TGTGCCAGCTCACCGTTCGGCGATGAGCAGTTCTTC
TRBJ2-3	many	TRBV20-1	TRBD2	CSAWGSGSADTQYF	TGCAGTGCGTGGGGTAGCGGGAGCGCAGATACGCAGTATTTT
TRBJ2-7	many	TRBV11-2	TRBD1	CASSSDFRDSFGEQYF	TGTGCCAGCAGCTCGGACTTCCGGGACAGTTTTGGCGAGCAGTACTTC
TRBJ2-1	-	TRBV5-5	TRBD2	CASSHQGLAGGVYNEQFF	TGTGCCAGCAGTCACCAGGGACTAGCGGGAGGAGTCTACAATGAGCAGTTCTTC
TRBJ2-3	many	TRBV20-1	TRBD2	CSANLAGAAVRTDTQYF	TGCAGTGCTAATTTAGCGGGAGCGGCGGTTCGCACAGATACGCAGTATTTT
TRBJ2-1	-	TRBV20-1	TRBD2	CSARVIELAGGFEQFF	TGCAGTGCTAGAGTAATAGAGCTAGCGGGAGGCTTTGAGCAGTTCTTC
TRBJ1-2	many	TRBV6-1	-	CASSETPLVGYTF	TGTGCCAGCAGTGAAACCCCACTTGTCGGCTACACCTTC
TRBJ2-1	few	TRBV6-1	TRBD2	CASSTVTSGRENEQFF	TGTGCCAGCAGCACAGTGACTAGCGGGAGGGAGAATGAGCAGTTCTTC
TRBJ1-1	once	TRBV12-3/TRBV12-4	-	CASSSLLQNTEAFF	TGTGCCAGCAGTTCCCTTTTGCAGAACACTGAAGCTTTCTTT
TRBJ2-7	many	TRBV10-3	-	CAISEFFGKVSDEQYF	TGTGCCATCAGTGAGTTCTTCGGGAAGGTGAGCGACGAGCAGTACTTC
TRBJ2-7	many	TRBV11-2	-	CASSLYQDYSAYEQYF	TGTGCCAGCAGCTTATATCAGGATTACTCGGCCTACGAGCAGTACTTC
TRBJ1-3	many	TRBV4-2	-	CASSQVPGRDSGNTIYF	TGTGCCAGCAGCCAAGTCCCAGGCAGGGACTCTGGAAACACCATATATTTT
TRBJ2-7	many	TRBV5-1	TRBD1	CASSFSGQGRYEQYF	TGCGCCAGCAGCTTTTCTGGACAGGGGAGGTACGAGCAGTACTTC
TRBJ2-1	-	TRBV5-1	-	CASSLAPVSYNEQFF	TGCGCCAGCAGCTTGGCCCCAGTTTCCTACAATGAGCAGTTCTTC
TRBJ2-5	-	TRBV4-1	-	CASSQDKGLMETQYF	TGCGCCAGCAGCCAAGATAAAGGACTCATGGAGACCCAGTACTTC
TRBJ2-1	many	TRBV4-1	-	CASSPQGLIYNEQFF	TGCGCCAGCAGCCCTCAAGGGCTAATATACAATGAGCAGTTCTTC
TRBJ2-5	many	TRBV12-3/TRBV12-4	-	CASSLEPPKETQYF	TGTGCCAGCAGTTTAGAACCGCCCAAAGAGACCCAGTACTTC
TRBJ2-3	many	TRBV5-1	TRBD2	CASSLSLLAGGPVTPSTDTQYF	TGCGCCAGCAGCTTGTCGCTACTAGCGGGAGGCCCTGTTACCCCTAGCACAGATACGCAGTATTTT
TRBJ1-4	-	TRBV5-6	TRBD1	CASSSGTVGEKLFF	TGTGCCAGCAGCTCAGGGACAGTAGGGGAAAAACTGTTTTTT
TRBJ2-2	-	TRBV7-9	-	CASSPPQGSDTGELFF	TGTGCCAGCAGCCCCCCGCAGGGCAGCGACACCGGGGAGCTGTTTTTT
TRBJ2-1	few	TRBV19	-	CASQRDPQSEQFF	TGTGCCAGCCAAAGGGACCCACAATCTGAGCAGTTCTTC
TRBJ1-4	many	TRBV6-1	-	CASSDIGTENEKLFF	TGTGCCAGCAGTGATATAGGGACCGAGAATGAAAAACTGTTTTTT
TRBJ2-7	-	TRBV5-1	TRBD2	CASSLRLAGASLHEQYF	TGCGCCAGCAGCTTGAGACTAGCGGGAGCCTCGCTCCACGAGCAGTACTTC
TRBJ2-2	few	TRBV2	-	CASRTETGELFF	TGTGCCAGCAGAACAGAGACCGGGGAGCTGTTTTTT
TRBJ2-6	-	TRBV7-6	-	CASSYELTGSGANVLTF	TGTGCCAGCAGCTACGAATTAACAGGCTCTGGGGCCAACGTCCTGACTTTC
TRBJ2-3	many	TRBV5-1	-	CASSLGEKPAKNTQYF	TGCGCCAGCAGCTTGGGAGAAAAACCAGCCAAGAATACGCAGTATTTT
TRBJ1-2	-	TRBV12-3/TRBV12-4	-	CASSFNRGGYTF	TGTGCCAGCAGTTTTAACCGGGGGGGCTACACCTTC
TRBJ2-3	-	TRBV12-3/TRBV12-4	TRBD1	CASSRKDRVFADTQYF	TGTGCCAGCAGTCGTAAGGACAGGGTTTTCGCAGATACGCAGTATTTT
TRBJ2-1	few	TRBV20-1	TRBD2	CSPTSQTYNEQFF	TGCAGTCCGACTAGCCAGACCTACAATGAGCAGTTCTTC
TRBJ2-3	many	TRBV20-1	TRBD2	CSALGLAVSGDTQYF	TGCAGTGCTTTGGGACTAGCGGTATCTGGAGATACGCAGTATTTT
TRBJ2-7	-	TRBV20-1	-	CSVMTARSSYEQYF	TGCAGTGTTATGACGGCCCGGAGCTCCTACGAGCAGTACTTC
TRBJ2-1	few	TRBV4-1	TRBD2	CASSQDMGGGGHEQFF	TGCGCCAGCAGCCAAGATATGGGGGGGGGTGGCCATGAGCAGTTCTTC
TRBJ1-1	few	TRBV12-3/TRBV12-4	-	CASTAWRGTTEAFF	TGTGCCAGCACCGCGTGGCGGGGGACGACTGAAGCTTTCTTT
TRBJ2-3	few	TRBV6-1	-	CATAPRLGTDTQYF	TGTGCCACCGCACCTCGCCTCGGCACAGATACGCAGTATTTT
TRBJ2-7	-	TRBV12-3/TRBV12-4	TRBD2	CASSLPGGDEQYF	TGTGCCAGCAGTTTACCGGGAGGGGACGAGCAGTACTTC
TRBJ2-5	-	TRBV18	-	CASSPTIQGSQETQYF	TGTGCCAGCTCACCCACTATCCAGGGAAGCCAAGAGACCCAGTACTTC
TRBJ2-1	-	TRBV2	-	CASTWAGSYNEQFF	TGTGCCAGCACATGGGCAGGCTCCTACAATGAGCAGTTCTTC
TRBJ2-3	many	TRBV5-6	-	CASSFSGLGTDTQYF	TGTGCCAGCAGCTTCAGCGGCCTGGGAACAGATACGCAGTATTTT
TRBJ2-1	many	TRBV18	-	CASSPRVDEQFF	TGTGCCAGCAGTCCGAGGGTTGATGAGCAGTTCTTC
TRBJ1-1	few	TRBV21-1	-	CASRMGGCPEAFF	TGTGCCAGCAGAATGGGGGGATGCCCTGAAGCTTTCTTT
TRBJ2-1	few	TRBV5-6	TRBD2	CASRRAGVAYNEQFF	TGTGCCAGCAGACGAGCGGGAGTGGCTTACAATGAGCAGTTCTTC
TRBJ2-2	many	TRBV12-3/TRBV12-4	-	CASSPLRGGSGELFF	TGTGCCAGCAGTCCCCTCCGAGGGGGGTCCGGGGAGCTGTTTTTT
TRBJ2-1	many	TRBV10-2	-	CASSEPTPDGGAYNEQFF	TGCGCCAGCAGTGAGCCGACCCCGGACGGCGGGGCTTACAATGAGCAGTTCTTC
TRBJ2-1	-	TRBV12-3/TRBV12-4	-	CASSPYRENTKNEQFF	TGTGCCAGCAGTCCCTACCGGGAAAACACCAAGAATGAGCAGTTCTTC
TRBJ2-7	few	TRBV20-1	-	CSASPGFYEQYF	TGCAGTGCTAGCCCCGGTTTCTACGAGCAGTACTTC
TRBJ1-3	-	TRBV30	-	CACNRDPGLDTIYF	TGTGCCTGCAACCGGGACCCGGGCTTGGACACCATATATTTT
TRBJ2-1	many	TRBV25-1	-	CASSVYGTGPNEQFF	TGTGCCAGCAGTGTTTACGGGACGGGGCCCAATGAGCAGTTCTTC
TRBJ2-2	many	TRBV5-1	-	CASSWLDYSGELFF	TGCGCCAGCAGCTGGCTTGACTACTCCGGGGAGCTGTTTTTT
TRBJ2-7	-	TRBV12-3/TRBV12-4	-	CASNLLIGGNEQYF	TGTGCCAGCAATTTATTGATAGGGGGAAACGAGCAGTACTTC
TRBJ2-4	many	TRBV4-2	-	CASSQDRLDQAKNIQYF	TGTGCCAGCAGCCAAGATCGACTAGACCAGGCCAAAAACATTCAGTACTTC
TRBJ2-3	many	TRBV20-1	-	CSARVMADTQYF	TGCAGTGCTAGAGTAATGGCAGATACGCAGTATTTT
TRBJ2-2	many	TRBV19	-	CAFIESGELFF	TGTGCCTTCATCGAGTCCGGGGAGCTGTTTTTT
TRBJ2-5	once	TRBV5-4	TRBD2	CASSLGLAGGPWETQYF	TGTGCCAGCAGCTTAGGGCTAGCGGGAGGGCCGTGGGAGACCCAGTACTTC
TRBJ2-3	many	TRBV20-1	-	CSASLVQEQGNTDTQYF	TGCAGTGCTAGTTTGGTACAAGAACAGGGAAACACAGATACGCAGTATTTT